These 22 T cell receptor beta chains share one sample of origin, sequenced in a study of T cell responses to AZD1222 COVID-19 vaccine. Clones were sequenced by immunoSEQ multiplex PCR, and TCRdb holds only the in-frame ones, with some missing. The sample carries over 150,000 clones, approximately 90% recorded once. The sample in question was peripheral blood, obtained on day 0 of AZD1222 vaccination. These receptors originate from an adult in good health.

The V call is TRBV19, the J call TRBJ2-7; D tentatively reads TRBD1 or TRBD2 (5 bases each). The CDR3 has 15 residues. Trimming removed 4 bases at V and 0 bases at J, with 13 bases between. Germline V CDR1 and CDR2: LNHDA, SQIVND (reference sequence). CDR3 sequence reads: CASSNSGTSSYEQYF. The CDR3 coding sequence is TGTGCCAGTAGTAACTCCGGGACGAGCTCCTACGAGCAGTACTTC.

The count of this clone is one. The chain uses TRBV20-1 and TRBJ1-1, with 7 bases that match TRBD1. With 3 bases clipped from V and 4 bases from J, the junction kept 8 bases outside the gene matches. The V gene's germline CDR1 is DFQATT and CDR2 SNEGSKA (reference sequence). This CDR3 comprises 14 residues. The CDR3 spells CSASGEGASTEAFF. In DNA, the CDR3 is TGCAGTGCTAGTGGGGAGGGGGCGAGCACTGAAGCTTTCTTT.

CDR3 coding DNA: TGTGCCAGCAGCTTTGGTACAGGGGGGACCGGGACCCAGTACTTC. Translating it yields CASSFGTGGTGTQYF. The chain couples TRBV11-2 to TRBJ2-5, with 8 nucleotides matching TRBD1. After removal of 3 bases from V and 7 bases from J, the junction contained 10 bases not matched to a gene. Looked up from germline, CDR1 is SGHAT and CDR2 is FQNNGV. The CDR3 length is 15 residues.

This clone was seen only once. This chain uses TRBV9 with TRBJ1-2, with D unresolved. V was shortened by 2 bases and J by 3 bases, with 14 bases between the two germline ends. Germline assignment: CDR1 SGDLS and CDR2 YYNGEE. The CDR3 covers 15 residues. CDR3 residues: CASSVGGVGHYGYTF. CDR3 DNA sequence: TGTGCCAGCAGCGTGGGCGGGGTCGGGCACTATGGCTACACCTTC.

V is TRBV19 and J is TRBJ1-5; D remains unclear. CDR1 is LNHDA, CDR2 SQIVND, per germline (reference sequence). The CDR3 totals 15 residues. Trimming took off 7 bases at V and 0 bases at J, with 13 bases between the two ends. The CDR3 sequence: CASMKDQYSNQPQHF. Written as DNA, the CDR3 is TGTGCCAGTATGAAGGACCAATATAGCAATCAGCCCCAGCATTTT.

The rearrangement links TRBV4-3 to TRBJ2-7; D not certain. The CDR3 totals 17 residues. Germline CDR1 reads LGHNA; CDR2 reads YSLEER. Deletions cut 1 base from V and 2 bases from J, with 18 bases between. Written as DNA, the CDR3 is TGCGCCAGCAGCCAAGGGGCCCCCGGGCCGGGCCCCTACGAGCAGTACTTC. Its protein product is CASSQGAPGPGPYEQYF.

The rearrangement links TRBV21-1 to TRBJ1-3; TRBD1 is the table's D call and was not checked against the DNA. TRBV21-1 is a pseudogene. CDR3 length: 13 residues. Written as DNA, the CDR3 is TGTGCCAGCAGCAATTTCACTGGAAACACCATATATTTT. Its protein product is CASSNFTGNTIYF.

The genes are TRBV4-3 and TRBJ1-5, with TRBD1 identical over 9 bases. Germline V CDR1 and CDR2: LGHNA, YSLEER. The CDR3 is 16 residues long. Trimming took 2 bases from V and 3 from J; bases not matched to a gene: 5. The CDR3, as DNA: TGCGCCAGCAGCCAAACGACAGGGGGGGTCAATCAGCCCCAGCATTTT. Protein: CASSQTTGGVNQPQHF.

This clone was counted a single time. This chain uses TRBV5-5 with TRBJ2-5, with TRBD1 identical over 12 bases. Germline assignment: CDR1 SGHKS and CDR2 YYEKEE (reference sequence). This CDR3 is 14 amino acids long. Trimming at V came to 3 bases and at J to 5 bases, leaving 2 bases not matched to a gene. CDR3 DNA: TGTGCCAGCAGCTGGGGACAGGGGGCGGAGACCCAGTACTTC. Amino acid sequence: CASSWGQGAETQYF. Based on the CDR3 plus reference TRBV5-5 and TRBJ2-5, the full variable domain is DAGVTQSPTHLIKTRGQQVTLRCSPISGHKSVSWYQQVLGQGPQFIFQYYEKEERGRGNFPDRFSARQFPNYSSELNVNALLLGDSALYLCASSWGQGAETQYFGPGTRLLVL.

V usage is TRBV6-5 and J usage is TRBJ1-1, with 10 bases fitting TRBD1. This CDR3 is built from 13 residues. V was clipped by 8 bases and J by 3 bases; unmatched bases: 3. CDR1 is MNHEY, CDR2 SVGAGI, per germline. CDR3 in amino acids: CASGDRGDTEAFF. The CDR3 region has the DNA TGTGCCAGCGGGGACAGGGGAGACACTGAAGCTTTCTTT.

V usage is TRBV7-3 and J usage is TRBJ2-5, with no clear D. CDR3 length: 13 residues. Trimming stripped 5 bases from V and 5 bases from J, with 12 bases between. Germline values: CDR1 SGHTA, CDR2 FQGTGA. CDR3 loop: CASSLGRRETQYF. CDR3 bases: TGTGCCAGCAGCCTAGGACGTCGGGAGACCCAGTACTTC.

The rearrangement uses TRBV19 and TRBJ1-4, with 7 positions matching TRBD1. Germline assignment: CDR1 LNHDA and CDR2 SQIVND (reference sequence). V lost 5 bases to trimming and J lost 0 bases; unmatched junction nucleotides: 3. This CDR3 comprises 15 residues. The CDR3 sequence: CASSAGTATNEKLFF. The CDR3 region has the DNA TGTGCCAGTAGTGCCGGGACAGCAACTAATGAAAAACTGTTTTTT.

The chain recombines TRBV15 with TRBJ1-5; 7 nucleotides agree with TRBD1. The CDR3 sequence is 16 residues long. V was clipped by 0 bases and J by 4 bases; unmatched bases: 6. From germline, CDR1 is LNHNV and CDR2 YYDKDF (reference sequence). CDR3 region: CATSRDVGTDNQPQHF. The CDR3 DNA reads as TGTGCCACCAGCAGAGATGTTGGGACAGATAATCAGCCCCAGCATTTT.

V usage is TRBV14 and J usage is TRBJ2-5; D gene uncertain. V lost 3 bases and J lost 5, with 4 bases in between. CDR3 size: 11 residues. Germline V gives CDR1 SGHDN, CDR2 FVKESK. The CDR3, as DNA: TGTGCCAGCAGCCATGCGGAGACCCAGTACTTC. Translated, it gives CASSHAETQYF.

This clone has only one observation. The chain is built from TRBV9 and TRBJ1-5; D unresolved. The germline gives CDR1 SGDLS, CDR2 YYNGEE. V was cut by 3 bases and J by 6 bases, with 13 bases left in between. The CDR3 covers 14 residues. The CDR3 reads CASSGDGGFQPQHF. The CDR3 bases are TGTGCCAGCAGCGGAGACGGTGGTTTTCAGCCCCAGCATTTT.

The chain is built from TRBV29-1 and TRBJ1-2; 7 bases fit TRBD1. CDR1 SQVTM and CDR2 ANQGSEA come from the germline V gene. The V gene end was trimmed by 4 bases and the J gene end by 6 bases; junction bases not matched to a gene: 8. The length of the CDR3 is 13 residues. The CDR3 is CSVGGGGLDGYTF. The DNA of the CDR3 is TGCAGCGTTGGGGGAGGGGGCCTCGATGGCTACACCTTC.

This clone was seen more than once but under ten times. The chain joins TRBV6-5 to TRBJ2-1, with D unclear. Germline CDR1 is MNHEY and CDR2 is SVGAGI. The CDR3 runs 13 residues. V dropped 2 bases and J dropped 7 bases, with 9 bases sitting between them. The CDR3 nucleotides are TGTGCCAGCAGTTACATTAAGGGAAATGAGCAGTTCTTC. It translates to CASSYIKGNEQFF.

V usage is TRBV11-2 and J usage is TRBJ2-7; D is possibly TRBD1 or TRBD2 (5 bases each). The germline V gene encodes CDR1 SGHAT and CDR2 FQNNGV. Trimming removed 6 bases from V and 3 bases from J, with 15 bases in between. The length of the CDR3 is 14 residues. The CDR3 DNA is TGTGCCAGCAGAAAACCGGGACGCAGCTACGAGCAGTACTTC. It encodes CASRKPGRSYEQYF.

The rearrangement uses TRBV7-2 and TRBJ1-1; D unclear. The germline V gene encodes CDR1 SGHTA and CDR2 FQGNSA. This CDR3 is 12 amino acids long. Trimming took off 1 base at V and 6 bases at J, with 6 bases between the two ends. CDR3 in amino acids: CASSLGLSEAFF. CDR3 coding DNA: TGTGCCAGCAGCTTAGGATTGTCTGAAGCTTTCTTT.

DNA of the CDR3: TGTGCCAGCAGTCTCCCGGGACAGGGCTACGAGCAGTACTTC. The encoded protein is CASSLPGQGYEQYF. The rearrangement links TRBV2 to TRBJ2-7, with 9 bases matching TRBD1. This CDR3 comprises 14 residues. Germline-derived CDR1 and CDR2 are SNHLY and FYNNEI. Unmatched junction bases numbered 5, after V lost 5 bases and J lost 3 bases.

J is TRBJ2-2 and V is TRBV7-3; TRBD2 matches at 9 bases. The CDR3 has 17 residues. CDR1 and CDR2 (germline): SGHTA, FQGTGA. J was trimmed by 1 base and V by 6 bases; bases with no gene match: 9. The CDR3 DNA reads TGTGCCAGCAGTTCCGCTAGCGGGGCTGTGAACACCGGGGAGCTGTTTTTT. This codes for CASSSASGAVNTGELFF.

This clone showed up just once. One junction end does not reproduce the germline sequence, and a read error may be involved. This sequence joins TRBV3-1 (or the pseudogene TRBV3-2) and TRBJ1-1, with unresolved D. The CDR3 consists of 9 residues. Germline V lookup: CDR1 LGHDT, CDR2 YNNKEL (reference sequence). CDR3 DNA sequence: TGTGCCAGCAGCCAATCACACCCCTTT. The encoded protein is CASSQSHPF.